This is a list of T cell receptor beta chains from one sample in a study of cytomegalovirus exposure and HLA in healthy donors. Repertoires were generated with immunoSEQ multiplex PCR, while TCRdb's copy carries only in-frame clones and drops some. The sample yields 87,000 or so clones, 55% to 75% seen once. The sample taken for sequencing was PBMCs. Every receptor here comes from a man aged 60 to 69 in good health and CMV-seronegative. Both conserved end residues are part of each CDR3. A D gene is named only where the DNA matches it firmly. Clone size is not always given. Where it is, it says once, few, many or a class for expanded clones.

V: TRBV5-5
size: few
D: .
J: TRBJ2-7
CDR3: CASSFRGHSYEQYF
DNA: TGTGCCAGCAGCTTTCGAGGGCACTCCTACGAGCAGTACTTC

V: TRBV5-4
size: once
D: TRBD1
J: TRBJ1-4
CDR3: CASSPTGASHEKLFF
DNA: TGTGCCAGCAGCCCTACAGGGGCTAGTCACGAAAAACTGTTTTTT

V: TRBV6-1
size: few
D: TRBD1
J: TRBJ1-1
CDR3: CASSPTGGVTEAFF
DNA: TGTGCCAGCAGTCCAACAGGGGGGGTTACTGAAGCTTTCTTT

V: TRBV25-1
size: .
D: .
J: TRBJ2-5
CDR3: CASSERQETQYF
DNA: TGTGCCAGCAGTGAACGCCAAGAGACCCAGTACTTC

V: TRBV6-6
size: .
D: .
J: TRBJ2-7
CDR3: CASSYSTENEQYF
DNA: TGTGCCAGCAGTTACTCGACAGAGAACGAGCAGTACTTC

V: TRBV5-4
size: .
D: .
J: TRBJ2-2
CDR3: CASSLEGGGNTGELFF
DNA: TGTGCCAGCAGCTTGGAGGGAGGGGGGAACACCGGGGAGCTGTTTTTT

V: TRBV19
size: once
D: TRBD1
J: TRBJ2-7
CDR3: CASSTLLGQSSYEQYF
DNA: TGTGCCAGTAGTACGCTGTTGGGACAGAGCTCCTACGAGCAGTACTTC

V: TRBV19
size: few
D: TRBD1
J: TRBJ1-5
CDR3: CASSTGQGGTDQPQHF
DNA: TGTGCCAGTAGTACAGGACAGGGAGGGACGGATCAGCCCCAGCATTTT

V: TRBV27
size: .
D: TRBD1
J: TRBJ1-2
CDR3: CASSWTGEGHGYTF
DNA: TGTGCCAGCAGCTGGACAGGGGAAGGGCATGGCTACACCTTC

V: TRBV5-1
size: few
D: .
J: TRBJ1-3
CDR3: CASSADRSSGNTIYF
DNA: TGCGCCAGCAGCGCTGACCGGAGCTCTGGAAACACCATATATTTT

V: TRBV9
size: .
D: TRBD1
J: TRBJ1-3
CDR3: CASSFGTGGGNTIYF
DNA: TGTGCCAGCAGCTTCGGGACAGGGGGTGGAAACACCATATATTTT

V: TRBV2
size: few
D: TRBD2
J: TRBJ2-1
CDR3: CARSGTSGVGHEQFF
DNA: TGTGCCAGGTCGGGGACTAGCGGGGTGGGGCATGAGCAGTTCTTC

V: TRBV7-3
size: .
D: TRBD2
J: TRBJ2-7
CDR3: CASSPGLAAYYEQYF
DNA: TGTGCCAGCAGCCCCGGACTAGCGGCCTACTACGAGCAGTACTTC

V: TRBV30
size: once
D: .
J: TRBJ2-2
CDR3: CAWSVQGRNTGELFF
DNA: TGTGCCTGGAGTGTACAGGGACGAAACACCGGGGAGCTGTTTTTT

V: TRBV29-1
size: .
D: .
J: TRBJ1-1
CDR3: CSVARLFGAEAFF
DNA: TGCAGCGTTGCCCGACTTTTTGGAGCGGAAGCTTTCTTT

V: TRBV6-5
size: .
D: TRBD1
J: TRBJ2-2
CDR3: CASRDRSINLGGLFF
DNA: TGTGCCAGCAGGGACAGGTCAATTAATCTTGGTGGGCTGTTTTTT

V: TRBV5-8
size: .
D: .
J: TRBJ1-2
CDR3: CASSLLQGRYGYTF
DNA: TGTGCCAGCAGCTTGTTGCAGGGGCGCTATGGCTACACCTTC

V: TRBV6-1
size: .
D: .
J: TRBJ2-7
CDR3: CASTGTGKSYEQYF
DNA: TGTGCCAGCACCGGCACAGGCAAATCCTACGAGCAGTACTTC

V: TRBV28
size: few
D: .
J: TRBJ2-7
CDR3: CASMSRGSSYEQYF
DNA: TGTGCCAGCATGAGTAGGGGGAGCTCCTACGAGCAGTACTTC

V: TRBV5-4
size: .
D: TRBD1
J: TRBJ1-1
CDR3: CASRKGGFRGPNTEAFF
DNA: TGTGCCAGCAGAAAGGGGGGGTTCAGGGGGCCGAACACTGAAGCTTTCTTT

V: TRBV6-5
size: .
D: .
J: TRBJ1-1
CDR3: CASSPTGGTAFF
DNA: TGTGCCAGCAGTCCGACGGGAGGCACAGCTTTCTTT

V: TRBV7-8
size: .
D: .
J: TRBJ2-5
CDR3: CASSLALLRQNQETQYF
DNA: TGTGCCAGCAGCTTAGCGCTCCTAAGACAGAATCAAGAGACCCAGTACTTC

V: TRBV18
size: few
D: .
J: TRBJ1-2
CDR3: CASSPLIRIGYTF
DNA: TGTGCCAGCTCACCACTTATCAGAATCGGCTACACCTTC

V: TRBV2
size: few
D: .
J: TRBJ1-5
CDR3: CASSDPYYQPQHF
DNA: TGTGCCAGCAGTGACCCATACTATCAGCCCCAGCATTTT

V: TRBV11-2
size: .
D: .
J: TRBJ2-7
CDR3: CASSSTVAYEQYF
DNA: TGTGCCAGCAGCTCGACAGTCGCCTACGAGCAGTACTTC

V: TRBV9
size: .
D: .
J: TRBJ2-5
CDR3: CASSVTGGETQYF
DNA: TGTGCCAGCAGCGTAACCGGGGGAGAGACCCAGTACTTC

V: TRBV5-1
size: .
D: .
J: TRBJ2-2
CDR3: CASSTQLAANTGELFF
DNA: TGCGCCAGCAGCACCCAACTAGCAGCGAACACCGGGGAGCTGTTTTTT

V: TRBV14
size: .
D: TRBD2
J: TRBJ2-7
CDR3: CASSQESGIYEQYF
DNA: TGTGCCAGCAGCCAAGAGAGCGGGATCTACGAGCAGTACTTC

V: TRBV19
size: .
D: .
J: TRBJ2-5
CDR3: CASSIGSRLWETQYF
DNA: TGTGCCAGTAGTATAGGGTCCAGACTATGGGAGACCCAGTACTTC